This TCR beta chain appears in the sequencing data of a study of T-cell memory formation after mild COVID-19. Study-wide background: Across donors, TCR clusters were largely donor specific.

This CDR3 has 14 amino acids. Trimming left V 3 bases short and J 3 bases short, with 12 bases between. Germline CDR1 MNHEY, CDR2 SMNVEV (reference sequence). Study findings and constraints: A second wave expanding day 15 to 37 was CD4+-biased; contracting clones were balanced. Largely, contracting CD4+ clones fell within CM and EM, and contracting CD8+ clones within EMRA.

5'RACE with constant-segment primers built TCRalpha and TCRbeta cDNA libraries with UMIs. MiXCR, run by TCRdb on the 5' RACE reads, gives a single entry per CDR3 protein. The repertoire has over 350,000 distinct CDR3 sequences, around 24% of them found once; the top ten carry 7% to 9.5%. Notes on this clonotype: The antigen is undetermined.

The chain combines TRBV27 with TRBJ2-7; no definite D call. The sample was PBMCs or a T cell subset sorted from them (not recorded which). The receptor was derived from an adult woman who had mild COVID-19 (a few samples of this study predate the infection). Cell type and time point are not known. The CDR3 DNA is TGTGCCAGCAGTTTGGCCGGGTTATACTACGAGCAGTACTTC. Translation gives CASSLAGLYYEQYF.